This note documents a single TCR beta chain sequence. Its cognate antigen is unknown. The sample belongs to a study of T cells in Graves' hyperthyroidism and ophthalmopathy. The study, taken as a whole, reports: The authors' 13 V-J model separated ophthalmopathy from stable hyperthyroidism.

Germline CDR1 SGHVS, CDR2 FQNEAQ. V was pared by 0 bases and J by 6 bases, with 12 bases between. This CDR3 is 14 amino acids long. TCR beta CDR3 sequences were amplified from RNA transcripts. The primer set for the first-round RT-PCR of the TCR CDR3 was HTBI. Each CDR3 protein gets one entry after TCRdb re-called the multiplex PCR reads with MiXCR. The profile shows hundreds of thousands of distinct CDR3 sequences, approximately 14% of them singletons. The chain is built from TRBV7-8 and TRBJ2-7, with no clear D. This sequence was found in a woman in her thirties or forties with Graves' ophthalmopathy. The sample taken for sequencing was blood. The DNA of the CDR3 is TGTGCCAGCAGCTTAGCCGCGACTGTAGGCGAGCAGTACTTC. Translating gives CASSLAATVGEQYF.